Below are 15 T cell receptor beta chains sequenced from a single sample in a study of T cells in Graves' hyperthyroidism and ophthalmopathy (dated by TCRdb to between 2018 and 2020). Library construction relied on multiplex PCR. The sequencer was an Illumina HiSeq 2000. The TCR beta CDR3 regions were amplified from RNA transcripts. A first-round RT-PCR of the TCR CDR3 used the HTBI primer set with the Qiagen OneStep RT-PCR kit. TCRdb reworked the public reads: Q25 trimming with fastp, MiXCR clone assembly, productive beta chains retained. Each CDR3 protein gets just one entry, which takes the most common genes and DNA from the rows behind it. For this sample the table gives about 380,000 distinct CDR3 sequences, of which roughly 18% were detected only once. The ten top clones hold 35% to 45% of the sample. Sequencing input: blood. The source of these receptors is a man in his late teens or twenties with Graves' ophthalmopathy.

There are many counts of this clonotype. V usage is TRBV12-3 or TRBV12-4 and J usage is TRBJ1-1, with 7 bases identical to TRBD1. The CDR3 is 13 residues long. With V trimmed by 6 bases and J by 5 bases, 6 bases remained unmatched. Written as DNA, the CDR3 is TGTGCCAGCAGCCAACGGACAGGAACTGAAGCTTTCTTT. This translates into CASSQRTGTEAFF.

This clonotype appeared a few times. The chain combines TRBV18 with TRBJ1-1; D unresolved. The CDR3 is 16 amino acids. Germline V gives CDR1 KGHSH, CDR2 LQKENI. V lost 1 base to trimming and J lost 5 bases, with 17 bases between them. In DNA, the CDR3 is TGTGCCAGCTCACCACTAGTCGGAGGCGTGACGACTGAAGCTTTCTTT. The encoded protein is CASSPLVGGVTTEAFF.

This clonotype was counted at least ten times. This chain connects TRBV6-1 to TRBJ1-1, with D perhaps TRBD1 (5 bases). Germline CDR1 MNHNS, CDR2 SASEGT. The length of the CDR3 is 18 residues. V was trimmed by 1 base and J by 0 bases, leaving 18 bases between them. The CDR3 spells CASSEEGEAGTLNTEAFF. The DNA for the CDR3 is TGTGCCAGCAGTGAAGAAGGGGAGGCAGGGACCTTGAACACTGAAGCTTTCTTT.

This clonotype was seen a few times. V and J are TRBV15 and TRBJ2-5, with 9 bases aligning to TRBD1. J gave up 4 bases and V 0 bases, and 6 bases lay outside the gene matches. Germline loops: CDR1 LNHNV, CDR2 YYDKDF (reference sequence). The CDR3 is 16 residues long. The CDR3 region is CATSREVGTGPETQYF. CDR3 coding DNA: TGTGCCACCAGCAGAGAAGTCGGGACAGGGCCAGAGACCCAGTACTTC. Complete variable domain (other parts from reference TRBV15 and TRBJ2-5): DAMVIQNPRYQVTQFGKPVTLSCSQTLNHNVMYWYQQKSSQAPKLLFHYYDKDFNNEADTPDNFQSRRPNTSFCFLDIRSPGLGDTAMYLCATSREVGTGPETQYFGPGTRLLVL.

This clonotype was detected ten times or more. The CDR3 loop reads CASSLRGVTYEQYF. The CDR3 DNA is TGCGCCAGCAGCTTGCGAGGGGTAACCTACGAGCAGTACTTC. This sequence joins TRBV5-1 and TRBJ2-7; D could derive from TRBD1 or TRBD2 (5 bases each). V lost 1 base to trimming and J lost 2 bases, with 10 bases between them. This CDR3 comprises 14 residues. Germline values: CDR1 SGHRS, CDR2 YFSETQ.

This clonotype showed up many times. The chain combines TRBV4-1 with TRBJ1-5; D is possibly TRBD1 (6 bases). V lost 5 bases to trimming and J lost 0 bases, with 17 bases between them. This CDR3 is built from 17 residues. Per the germline V gene, CDR1 is MGHRA and CDR2 is YSYEKL. In DNA form, the CDR3 reads TGCGCCAGCAGCTACATGGACAGCGGGTTTAGCAATCAGCCCCAGCATTTT. Protein product: CASSYMDSGFSNQPQHF.

Concerning this clonotype: One end of the junction varies from germline; a read error may be responsible. J is TRBJ2-3 and V is TRBV7-7, with 7 bases that match TRBD2. The CDR3 covers 18 residues. The germline gives CDR1 SSHAT, CDR2 FNYEAQ (reference sequence). In DNA, the CDR3 is TGTGCTAGCAGCCCGTCCGGGGGGACTCCGAAGCGTATAGATACGCAGTATTTT. Translated, it gives CASSPSGGTPKRIDTQYF.

This clonotype was recorded at least ten times. The chain links TRBV6-1 to TRBJ2-7; either TRBD1 or TRBD2 may fit D (5 bases each). With 7 bases removed from V and 3 bases from J, the gap between germline ends came to 19 bases. The CDR3 totals 15 residues. CDR1 and CDR2 from the germline V gene are MNHNS and SASEGT. The CDR3 coding sequence is TGTGCCAGCAACAGTGGATTAGCAGGGAGCTACGAGCAGTACTTC. This gives the protein CASNSGLAGSYEQYF.

This clonotype has ten or more counts. The chain is built from TRBV9 and TRBJ2-7, with D perhaps matching TRBD1 (6 bases). Germline-derived CDR1 and CDR2 are SGDLS and YYNGEE. V was clipped by 6 bases and J by 2 bases, with 24 bases between them. The CDR3 covers 17 residues. The CDR3 region is CASNRGIKNRAAYEQYF. As DNA, the CDR3 is TGTGCCAGCAACCGAGGAATTAAGAACAGGGCTGCCTACGAGCAGTACTTC.

Here the CDR3 DNA reads TGTGCCAGCAGCCAAGATCGTTGGAGGGCAGATGAAAAACTGTTTTTT. Encoded protein: CASSQDRWRADEKLFF. The V gene is TRBV4-2, the J gene TRBJ1-4; no clear D gene. Between the trimmed V and J ends, which lost 0 bases and 6 bases, there was a span of 14 bases. CDR1 LGHNA and CDR2 YNFKEQ come from the germline V gene. The CDR3 spans 16 residues.

There are many counts of this clonotype. J is TRBJ2-7 and V is TRBV3-1; D possibly corresponds to TRBD2 (6 bases). The ends were cut back, 1 base at V and 7 bases at J, with 8 bases in the middle. The CDR3 length is 12 residues. The germline gives CDR1 LGHDT, CDR2 YNNKEL (reference sequence). CDR3 nucleotides: TGTGCCAGCAGCCAAGCGGAGGGGGAGCAGTACTTC. Amino acids: CASSQAEGEQYF.

This clonotype was seen many times. This chain joins TRBV3-1 and TRBJ1-1; tentatively, D is TRBD1 (5 bases). CDR1 LGHDT and CDR2 YNNKEL come from the germline V gene (reference sequence). The CDR3 covers 15 residues. The germline V and J ends were trimmed by 0 bases and 0 bases, with 8 bases remaining between them. The DNA of the CDR3 is TGTGCCAGCAGCCAAGAGGGGACGGTGAACACTGAAGCTTTCTTT. It encodes CASSQEGTVNTEAFF.

This clonotype was observed a few times. The chain uses TRBV4-1 and TRBJ2-5; D call uncertain. The V end was cut by 0 bases, the J end by 4 bases, with 21 bases between. Germline CDR1 reads MGHRA; CDR2 reads YSYEKL. The CDR3 covers 18 residues. The CDR3 DNA is TGCGCCAGCAGCCAAGAAGCACATTTACTACCGAGTGGAGAGACCCAGTACTTC. Translation gives CASSQEAHLLPSGETQYF.

The chain recombines TRBV20-1 with TRBJ1-6, with a weak D call TRBD1 (6 bases). The germline CDR1 and CDR2 sequences are DFQATT and SNEGSKA (reference sequence). With 3 bases removed from V and 0 bases from J, the gap between germline ends came to 12 bases. This CDR3 is 16 amino acids long. In DNA form, the CDR3 reads TGCAGTGCTAGCAGGGGTCTAAGCTCCTATAATTCACCCCTCCACTTT. It encodes CSASRGLSSYNSPLHF.

The chain couples TRBV2 to TRBJ1-4; D is uncertain. The CDR3 is made up of 12 amino acids. The germline CDR1 and CDR2 sequences are SNHLY and FYNNEI. Trimming took off 6 bases at V and 7 bases at J, with 9 bases between the two ends. CDR3 coding DNA: TGTGCCAGCAGGGTGGTGCCTGAAAAACTGTTTTTT. It codes for CASRVVPEKLFF.